These 17 T cell receptor beta chains were all obtained from the same sample, sequenced in a study of T-cell memory formation after mild COVID-19. TCRdb independently ran MiXCR on the 5' RACE reads; one entry per CDR3 protein. Of around 450,000 distinct CDR3 sequences detected, 20% appear once; the ten largest clones hold 7.5% to 9.5%. The sample comprised PBMCs or a T cell subset sorted from them (not recorded which). The source is an adult woman who had mild COVID-19 (a few samples of this study predate the infection). Cell type and time point are not known.

This clonotype was detected a few times. V and J are TRBV7-8 and TRBJ2-1, with 11 positions matching TRBD2. The CDR3 extends over 16 amino acids. V lost 4 bases to trimming and J lost 4 bases; unmatched junction nucleotides: 6. The germline V gene encodes CDR1 SGHVS and CDR2 FQNEAQ. In nucleotides, the CDR3 is TGTGCCAGCAGCTCGACTAGCGGGGAATCATACAATGAGCAGTTCTTC. This encodes CASSSTSGESYNEQFF.

This clonotype was seen many times. The chain couples TRBV14 to TRBJ1-1; the D gene is possibly TRBD1 (6 bases). V was pared by 3 bases and J by 7 bases, with 15 bases between. CDR3 length: 14 amino acids. Germline V gives CDR1 SGHDN, CDR2 FVKESK. CDR3 in DNA: TGTGCCAGCAGCCATAAGGGGGGTAGTGATGAAGCTTTCTTT. It is translated as CASSHKGGSDEAFF.

The rearrangement joins TRBV2 to TRBJ2-4, with unresolved D. This CDR3 comprises 14 residues. V lost 0 bases and J lost 1, with 4 bases in between. The V gene's germline CDR1 is SNHLY and CDR2 FYNNEI. CDR3 region: CASSEAVAKNIQYF. CDR3 nucleotides: TGTGCCAGCAGTGAAGCGGTTGCCAAAAACATTCAGTACTTC.

The table lists this clonotype with a few counts. The V call is TRBV20-1, the J call TRBJ1-5; D is ambiguous. The CDR3 runs 12 residues. CDR1 DFQATT and CDR2 SNEGSKA come from the germline V gene (reference sequence). Trimming took off 5 bases at V and 5 bases at J, with 10 bases between the two ends. CDR3 sequence: CSAEGFDQPQHF. The DNA of the CDR3 is TGCAGTGCTGAGGGCTTCGATCAGCCCCAGCATTTT.

Ten or more counts support this clonotype. The V gene is TRBV2, the J gene TRBJ1-2, with a tentative D call TRBD1 (5 bases). V lost 4 bases, J lost 2 bases, and 8 bases lay in between. The CDR3 is 13 residues long. The V gene's germline CDR1 is SNHLY and CDR2 FYNNEI. This chain's CDR3 is CASSGSGNYGYTF. The DNA of the CDR3 is TGTGCCAGCAGTGGGTCAGGGAACTATGGCTACACCTTC.

This clonotype was recorded a few times. The chain links TRBV12-3 or TRBV12-4 to TRBJ1-2; D gene ambiguous. CDR3 length: 12 amino acids. Trimming pared 8 bases from V and 1 base from J, leaving 8 bases between. The CDR3 sequence: CASGGLNYGYTF. The CDR3 DNA is TGTGCCAGCGGCGGGCTTAACTATGGCTACACCTTC.

The V and J genes are TRBV30 and TRBJ2-7; D may match TRBD1 or TRBD2 (6 bases each). The CDR3 loop spans 13 amino acids. Trimming removed 3 bases at V and 1 base at J, with 10 bases between. Germline values: CDR1 GTSNPN, CDR2 SVGIG (reference sequence). CDR3: CAWSRGGSYEQYF. DNA for the CDR3: TGTGCCTGGAGCCGAGGGGGGTCCTACGAGCAGTACTTC.

The table lists this clonotype with a few counts. The rearrangement joins TRBV19 to TRBJ1-2; 7 bases are shared with TRBD1. CDR1 is LNHDA and CDR2 is SQIVND in the germline V gene (reference sequence). CDR3 length: 17 amino acids. Trimming took 6 bases from V and 1 from J; bases not matched to a gene: 14. CDR3 protein: CASRQTLSGGFNYGYTF. Here the CDR3 DNA reads TGTGCCAGTAGGCAAACCCTGTCAGGGGGATTTAACTATGGCTACACCTTC.

The chain combines TRBV12-3 or TRBV12-4 with TRBJ2-3; the D call may be TRBD1 or TRBD2 (6 bases each). V lost 6 bases, J lost 0 bases, and 10 bases lay in between. CDR3 length equals 14 residues. CDR3 sequence: CASRWGASTDTQYF. The CDR3 bases are TGTGCCAGCAGGTGGGGGGCGAGCACAGATACGCAGTATTTT.

J is TRBJ2-1 and V is TRBV9, with 8 bases fitting TRBD2. Trimming cost V 4 bases and J 13 bases; bases outside gene matches: 10. Per the germline V gene, CDR1 is SGDLS and CDR2 is YYNGEE. The CDR3 is made up of 13 amino acids. CDR3 nucleotides: TGTGCCAGCAGCAGCCCGGGACTAGTGGGCCAGTTCTTC. It encodes CASSSPGLVGQFF.

This clonotype has a single count. The chain couples TRBV5-6 to TRBJ2-7, with D possibly matching TRBD1 (6 bases). This CDR3 has 14 amino acids. V lost 6 bases and J lost 1, with 14 bases in between. Looked up from germline, CDR1 is SGHDT and CDR2 is YYEEEE. In DNA, the CDR3 is TGTGCCAGCATAACAGGGCCTGATTCCTACGAGCAGTACTTC. It is translated as CASITGPDSYEQYF.

J is TRBJ1-2 and V is TRBV7-3, with 7 positions matching TRBD1. The CDR3 spans 14 residues. Germline loops: CDR1 SGHTA, CDR2 FQGTGA. V lost 5 bases, J lost 2 bases, and 5 bases stayed unmatched. Written as DNA, the CDR3 is TGTGCCAGCAGCCCGAAGACAGGGAACTATGGCTACACCTTC. Translating gives CASSPKTGNYGYTF.

The chain joins TRBV12-3 or TRBV12-4 to TRBJ2-3; D gene unclear. The V end was cut by 6 bases, the J end by 2 bases, with 9 bases between. The CDR3 is 13 residues long. The chain's CDR3 is CASSRLLTDTQYF. CDR3 in DNA: TGTGCCAGCAGCCGCCTCCTCACAGATACGCAGTATTTT.

This clonotype was observed a few times. The chain has TRBV20-1 and TRBJ2-2; 7 bases fit TRBD1. Germline CDR1 DFQATT, CDR2 SNEGSKA (reference sequence). The V gene end was trimmed by 0 bases and the J gene end by 1 base; junction bases not matched to a gene: 8. This CDR3 is built from 17 residues. This CDR3 reads CSARDQRGPENTGELFF. The CDR3 bases are TGCAGTGCTAGAGATCAAAGGGGGCCAGAGAACACCGGGGAGCTGTTTTTT.

This clonotype was found a few times. This sequence joins TRBV6-1 and TRBJ1-4; TRBD1 matches at 9 bases. The trim removed 5 bases at V and 2 bases at J, leaving 6 bases unmatched. The CDR3 length is 16 residues. Germline CDR1 and CDR2: MNHNS and SASEGT. The CDR3 DNA reads TGTGCCAGCAGTCGACACAGGGGGCCTACTAATGAAAAACTGTTTTTT. Protein: CASSRHRGPTNEKLFF.

This sequence joins TRBV10-3 and TRBJ2-5; D call uncertain. Trimming removed 3 bases at V and 5 bases at J, with 7 bases between. The CDR3 loop spans 12 amino acids. Germline V gene lookup returns CDR1 ENHRY and CDR2 SYGVKD. This CDR3 is CAISEDGETQYF. CDR3 DNA sequence: TGTGCCATCAGTGAAGACGGGGAGACCCAGTACTTC.

The table lists this clonotype with a few counts. The CDR3 spells CASTPWGLIYGYTF. The CDR3 coding sequence is TGTGCCAGCACCCCCTGGGGGCTGATCTATGGCTACACCTTC. This rearrangement joins TRBV13 to TRBJ1-2, with a tentative D call TRBD1 (6 bases). With 7 bases removed from V and 4 bases from J, the gap between germline ends came to 16 bases. The CDR3 has 14 amino acids. Germline V CDR1 and CDR2: PRHDT, FYEKMQ (reference sequence).